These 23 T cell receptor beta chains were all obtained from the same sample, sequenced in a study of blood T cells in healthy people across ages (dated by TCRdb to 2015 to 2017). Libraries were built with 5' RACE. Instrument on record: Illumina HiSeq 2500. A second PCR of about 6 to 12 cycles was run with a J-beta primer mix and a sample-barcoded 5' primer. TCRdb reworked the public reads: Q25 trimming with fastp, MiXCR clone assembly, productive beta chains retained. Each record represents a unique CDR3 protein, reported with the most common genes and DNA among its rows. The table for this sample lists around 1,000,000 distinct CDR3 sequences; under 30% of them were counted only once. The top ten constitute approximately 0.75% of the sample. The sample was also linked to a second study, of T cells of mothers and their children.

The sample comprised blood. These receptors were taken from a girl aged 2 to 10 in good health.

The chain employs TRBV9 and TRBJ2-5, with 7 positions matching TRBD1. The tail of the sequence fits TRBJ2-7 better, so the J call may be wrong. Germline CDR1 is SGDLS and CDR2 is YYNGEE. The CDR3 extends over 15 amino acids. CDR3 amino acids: CASSVRDRGPYEQYF. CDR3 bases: TGTGCCAGCAGCGTACGGGACAGAGGCCCCTACGAGCAGTACTTC.

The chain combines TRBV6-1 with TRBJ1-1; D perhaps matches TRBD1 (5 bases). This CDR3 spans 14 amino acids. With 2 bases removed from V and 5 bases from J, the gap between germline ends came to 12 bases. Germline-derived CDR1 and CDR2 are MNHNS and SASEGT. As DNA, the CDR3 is TGTGCCAGCAGTGAACGGGAGGGGTGGACTGAAGCTTTCTTT. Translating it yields CASSEREGWTEAFF.

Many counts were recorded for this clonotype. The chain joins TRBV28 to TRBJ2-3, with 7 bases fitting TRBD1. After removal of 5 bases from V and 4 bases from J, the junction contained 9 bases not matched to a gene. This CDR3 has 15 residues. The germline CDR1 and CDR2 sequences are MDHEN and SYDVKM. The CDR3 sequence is CASSPNRGWADTQYF. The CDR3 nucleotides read TGTGCCAGCAGTCCCAACAGGGGTTGGGCAGATACGCAGTATTTT.

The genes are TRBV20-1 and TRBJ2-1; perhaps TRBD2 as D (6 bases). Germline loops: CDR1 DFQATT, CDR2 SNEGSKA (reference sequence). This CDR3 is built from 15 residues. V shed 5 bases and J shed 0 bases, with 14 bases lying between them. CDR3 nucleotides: TGCAGTGCTCCCCGGGACTCCTACTCCTACAATGAGCAGTTCTTC. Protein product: CSAPRDSYSYNEQFF.

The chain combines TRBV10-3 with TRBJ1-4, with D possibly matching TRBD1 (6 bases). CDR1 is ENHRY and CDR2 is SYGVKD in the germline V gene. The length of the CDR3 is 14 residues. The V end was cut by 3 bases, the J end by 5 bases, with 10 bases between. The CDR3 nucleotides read TGTGCCATCAGTGAACAGGGTCGCAATGAAAAACTGTTTTTT. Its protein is CAISEQGRNEKLFF.

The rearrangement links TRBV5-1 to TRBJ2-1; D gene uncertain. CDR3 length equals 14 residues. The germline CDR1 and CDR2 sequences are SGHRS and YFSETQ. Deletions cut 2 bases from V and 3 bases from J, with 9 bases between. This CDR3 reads CASSLGSLYNEQFF. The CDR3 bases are TGCGCCAGCAGCTTAGGATCCCTCTACAATGAGCAGTTCTTC.

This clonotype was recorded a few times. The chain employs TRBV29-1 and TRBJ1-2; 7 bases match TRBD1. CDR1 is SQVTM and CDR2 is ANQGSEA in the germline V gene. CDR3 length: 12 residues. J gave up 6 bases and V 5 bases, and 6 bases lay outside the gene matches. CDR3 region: CSVIGTEDGYTF. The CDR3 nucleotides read TGCAGCGTTATCGGGACAGAGGATGGCTACACCTTC.

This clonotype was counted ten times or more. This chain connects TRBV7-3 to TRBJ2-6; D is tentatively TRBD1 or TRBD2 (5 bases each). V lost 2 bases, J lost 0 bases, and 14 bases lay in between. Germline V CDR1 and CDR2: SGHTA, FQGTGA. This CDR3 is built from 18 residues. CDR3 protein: CASSLLAGTPSGANVLTF. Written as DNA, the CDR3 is TGTGCCAGCAGCTTATTGGCCGGGACCCCCTCTGGGGCCAACGTCCTGACTTTC. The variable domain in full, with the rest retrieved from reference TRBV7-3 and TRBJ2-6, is GAGVSQTPSNKVTEKGKYVELRCDPISGHTALYWYRQSLGQGPEFLIYFQGTGAADDSGLPNDRFFAVRPEGSVSTLKIQRTERGDSAVYLCASSLLAGTPSGANVLTFGAGSRLTVL.

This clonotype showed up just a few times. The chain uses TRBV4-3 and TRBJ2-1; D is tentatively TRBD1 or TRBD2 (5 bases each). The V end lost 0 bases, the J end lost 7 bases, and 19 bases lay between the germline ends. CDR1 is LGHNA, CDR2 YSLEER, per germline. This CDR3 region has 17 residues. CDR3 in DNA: TGCGCCAGCAGCCAAGAGGCTTTGGGGGTACTACCTAATGAGCAGTTCTTC. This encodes CASSQEALGVLPNEQFF.

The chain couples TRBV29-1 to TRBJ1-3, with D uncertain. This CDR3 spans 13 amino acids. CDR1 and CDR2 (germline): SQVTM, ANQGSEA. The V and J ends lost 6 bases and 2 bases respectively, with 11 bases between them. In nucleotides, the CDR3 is TGCAGCGTCATCAGTCTTACTGGAAACACCATATATTTT. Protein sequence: CSVISLTGNTIYF. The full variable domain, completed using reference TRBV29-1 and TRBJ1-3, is SAVISQKPSRDICQRGTSLTIQCQVDSQVTMMFWYRQQPGQSLTLIATANQGSEATYESGFVIDKFPISRPNLTFSTLTVSNMSPEDSSIYLCSVISLTGNTIYFGEGSWLTVV.

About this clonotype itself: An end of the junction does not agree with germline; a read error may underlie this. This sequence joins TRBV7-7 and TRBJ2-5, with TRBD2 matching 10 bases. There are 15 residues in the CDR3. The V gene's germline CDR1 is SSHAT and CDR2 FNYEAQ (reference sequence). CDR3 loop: CASSLQRGGVETQYF. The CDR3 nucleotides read TGTGCTAGCAGCTTACAGCGGGGGGGTGTAGAGACCCAGTACTTC.

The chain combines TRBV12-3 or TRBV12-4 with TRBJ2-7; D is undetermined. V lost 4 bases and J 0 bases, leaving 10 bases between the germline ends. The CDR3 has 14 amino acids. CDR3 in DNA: TGTGCCAGCAGTTCTCAACCGAGCTCCTACGAGCAGTACTTC. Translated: CASSSQPSSYEQYF.

CDR3 coding DNA: TGCGCCAGCAGCCAAGTCGAGCGGGATGAGCAGTTCTTC. Residues: CASSQVERDEQFF. This chain links TRBV4-1 with TRBJ2-5; a possible D gene is TRBD2 (6 bases). TRBJ2-1 explains the end of the DNA better; the J call may be wrong. CDR1 and CDR2 from the germline V gene are MGHRA and YSYEKL. The CDR3 consists of 13 residues.

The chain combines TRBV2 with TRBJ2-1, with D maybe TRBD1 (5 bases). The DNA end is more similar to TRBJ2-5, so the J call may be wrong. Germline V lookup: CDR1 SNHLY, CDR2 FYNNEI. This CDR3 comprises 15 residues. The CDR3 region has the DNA TGTGCCAGCAGTGCCTCGGGCAGGGTGGGAGAGACCCAGTACTTC. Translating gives CASSASGRVGETQYF.

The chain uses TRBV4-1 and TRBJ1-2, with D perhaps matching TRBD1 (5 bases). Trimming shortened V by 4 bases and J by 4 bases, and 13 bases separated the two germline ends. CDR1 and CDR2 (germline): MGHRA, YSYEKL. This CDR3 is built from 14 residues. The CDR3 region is CASSPQGISYGYTF. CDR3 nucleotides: TGCGCCAGCAGCCCCCAGGGCATATCCTATGGCTACACCTTC.

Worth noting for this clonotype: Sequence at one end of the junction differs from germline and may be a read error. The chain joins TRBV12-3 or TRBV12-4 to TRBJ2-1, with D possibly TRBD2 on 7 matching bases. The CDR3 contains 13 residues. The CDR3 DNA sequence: TGTGCCAGTAGTTTAGGGGGGGGGCCCCCTTATTACTTC. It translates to CASSLGGGPPYYF.

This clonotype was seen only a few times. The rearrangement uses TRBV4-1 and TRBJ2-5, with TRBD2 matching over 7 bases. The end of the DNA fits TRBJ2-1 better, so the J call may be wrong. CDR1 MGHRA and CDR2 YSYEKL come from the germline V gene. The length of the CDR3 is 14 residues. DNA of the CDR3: TGCGCCAGCAGCCCTCGCGGGAGCGGCGAGGAGCAGTTCTTC. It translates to CASSPRGSGEEQFF.

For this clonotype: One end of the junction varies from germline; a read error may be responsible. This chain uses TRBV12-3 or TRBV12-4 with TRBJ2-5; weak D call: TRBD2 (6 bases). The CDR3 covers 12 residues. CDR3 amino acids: CACSWPSGEQYF. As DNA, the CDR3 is TGTGCCTGCAGTTGGCCCTCGGGGGAGCAGTACTTC.

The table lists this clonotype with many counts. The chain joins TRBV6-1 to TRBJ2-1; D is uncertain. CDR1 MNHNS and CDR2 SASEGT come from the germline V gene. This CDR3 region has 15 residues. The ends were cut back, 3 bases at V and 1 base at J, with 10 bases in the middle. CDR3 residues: CASSDRAFSYNEQFF. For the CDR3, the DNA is TGTGCCAGCAGTGACCGGGCCTTTTCCTACAATGAGCAGTTCTTC.

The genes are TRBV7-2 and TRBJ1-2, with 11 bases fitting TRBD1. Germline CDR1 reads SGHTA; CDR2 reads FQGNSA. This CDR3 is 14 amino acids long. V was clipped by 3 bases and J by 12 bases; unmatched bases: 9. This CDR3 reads CASSFEYRDRGDTF. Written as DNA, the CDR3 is TGTGCCAGCAGCTTCGAATACCGGGACAGGGGGGACACCTTC.

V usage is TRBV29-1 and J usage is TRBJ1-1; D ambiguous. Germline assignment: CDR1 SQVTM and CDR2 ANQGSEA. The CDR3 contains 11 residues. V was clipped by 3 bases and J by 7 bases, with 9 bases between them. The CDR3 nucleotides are TGCAGCGTTGAGGCGTTGGGTGAAGCTTTCTTT. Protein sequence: CSVEALGEAFF. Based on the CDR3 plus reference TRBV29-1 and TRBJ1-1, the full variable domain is SAVISQKPSRDICQRGTSLTIQCQVDSQVTMMFWYRQQPGQSLTLIATANQGSEATYESGFVIDKFPISRPNLTFSTLTVSNMSPEDSSIYLCSVEALGEAFFGQGTRLTVV.

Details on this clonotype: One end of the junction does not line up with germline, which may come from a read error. CDR3 bases: TGTGCCGGTAGTATAGGAACAGGGCTTGGAGAGACCCAGTACTTC. Encoded protein: CAGSIGTGLGETQYF. This chain links TRBV19 with TRBJ2-5; D perhaps matches TRBD1 (6 bases). Germline values: CDR1 LNHDA, CDR2 SQIVND (reference sequence). CDR3 length: 15 amino acids.

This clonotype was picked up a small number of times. The CDR3 sequence is CASSQESRGYEQYF. CDR3 nucleotides: TGTGCCAGCAGCCAAGAGTCTCGGGGTTACGAGCAGTACTTC. This chain links TRBV14 with TRBJ2-7; D perhaps matches TRBD2 (5 bases). This CDR3 region has 14 residues. Germline loops: CDR1 SGHDN, CDR2 FVKESK. Trimming removed 0 bases at V and 4 bases at J, with 10 bases between.